This T cell receptor beta chain was identified in a study of T cell changes during pregnancy in multiple sclerosis. The data were produced by immunoSEQ multiplex PCR, yet TCRdb's version contains in-frame clones alone and is incomplete. The repertoire holds 45,000 to 55,000 clones, with about 88% as singletons. Trimming cost V 1 base and J 5 bases, with 11 bases left between them. The CDR3 extends over 14 amino acids. Germline loops: CDR1 SGHTA, CDR2 FQGNSA. This clonotype was sampled from a female donor with multiple sclerosis, enrolled in a pregnancy study. This material consisted of CD4+ T cells from peripheral blood mononuclear cells, taken in the second trimester of pregnancy. The chain uses TRBV7-2 and TRBJ2-5; D unclear. CDR3 amino acids: CASSLVPVEETQYF. CDR3 DNA: TGTGCCAGCAGCTTAGTACCGGTGGAGGAGACCCAGTACTTC.